Detailed here is one T cell receptor beta chain. The antigen is unknown. Germline V gene data show CDR1 as MNHEY and CDR2 as SMNVEV (reference sequence). V lost 5 bases to trimming and J lost 9 bases; unmatched junction nucleotides: 15. The CDR3 covers 16 residues. Sequencing used immunoSEQ multiplex PCR; TCRdb keeps in-frame clones, though not all of them. In the table there are about 67,000 clones, approximately 89% of which are singletons. The sample is drawn from a study of a mutant IDH1 vaccine in newly diagnosed glioma. Study background: Radiotherapy alone preceded vaccination by 4-6 weeks; alternatively, vaccination started with temozolomide cycles.

Time point defined: week 11, during vaccination. Vaccine doses each comprised 300 ug of mutant IDH1 20-mer peptide, with topical imiquimod. The material was PBMCs, obtained from a glioma patient whose treatment included an IDH1 peptide vaccine. The J gene is TRBJ2-1, the V gene TRBV27; 8 bases are a match to TRBD2. This clonotype was sampled from a man between 40 and 49 years old with glioma. In nucleotides, the CDR3 is TGTGCCAGCAGTCCCCAACCGGGACTAGGACCTGGTGAGCAGTTCTTC. Translating it yields CASSPQPGLGPGEQFF.